Included here is one TCR beta chain sequence, with context. The CDR3 spans 14 residues. CDR1 is MNHEY and CDR2 is SMNVEV in the germline V gene (reference sequence). Trimming removed 6 bases at V and 2 bases at J, with 14 bases between. This entry is derived from a study of shared clonotypes between healthy human individuals. Sequencing was performed with immunoSEQ multiplex PCR; in TCRdb, only in-frame clones are kept and a portion is missing. The data hold millions of clones, with 85% to 95% observed a single time. The sequence was collected from a man aged 18-30 years in good health. This chain connects TRBV27 to TRBJ2-7; D gene uncertain. The sequencing input was naive CD4+ T cells sorted from blood. Subset in this sample: CD45RA+ positively selected. In nucleotides, the CDR3 is TGTGCCAGCAGAACGATAGTCGGGCCCTACGAGCAGTACTTC. Residues: CASRTIVGPYEQYF.